These 23 T cell receptor beta chains were all obtained from the same sample, sequenced in a study of OX40 agonist ivuxolimab in advanced cancers. Clones were sequenced by immunoSEQ multiplex PCR, and TCRdb holds only the in-frame ones, with some missing. The repertoire holds around 47,000 clones, with 70% to 90% as singletons. This material consisted of CD4+ or CD8+ T cells sorted from blood, taken in a trial of the OX40 agonist ivuxolimab. Receptor source: an adult with an advanced solid tumor such as melanoma, head and neck, liver or kidney cancer.

The chain joins TRBV6-5 to TRBJ1-2; 10 bases are a match to TRBD1. The CDR3 has 16 amino acids. With 2 bases clipped from V and 2 bases from J, the junction kept 5 bases outside the gene matches. Germline V gene lookup returns CDR1 MNHEY and CDR2 SVGAGI. The CDR3 DNA sequence: TGTGCCAGCAGTTACGTGACAGGGGGCTCGAACTATGGCTACACCTTC. It yields the protein CASSYVTGGSNYGYTF.

The chain is built from TRBV2 and TRBJ2-7; D tentatively fits TRBD1 or TRBD2 (5 bases each). V was shortened by 8 bases and J by 0 bases, with 8 bases between the two germline ends. This CDR3 is built from 12 residues. The germline V gene has CDR1 SNHLY and CDR2 FYNNEI. The CDR3 DNA follows: TGTGCCAGCGAGGGACCCTCCTACGAGCAGTACTTC. It codes for CASEGPSYEQYF.

This clone showed up just once. The chain joins TRBV30 to TRBJ1-1; 9 nucleotides agree with TRBD1. The CDR3 runs to 16 residues. J lost 5 bases, V lost 0 bases, and 10 bases had no gene match. Germline loops: CDR1 GTSNPN, CDR2 SVGIG (reference sequence). The CDR3, as DNA: TGTGCCTGGAGTGTACCCCGGACAGGGGAGGAGACTGAAGCTTTCTTT. Translating gives CAWSVPRTGEETEAFF.

V gene TRBV6-4 combines with J gene TRBJ1-1; D remains ambiguous. Germline V gene data show CDR1 as MRHNA and CDR2 as SNTAGT. CDR3 length: 12 residues. The V end lost 2 bases, the J end lost 2 bases, and 3 bases lay between the germline ends. The CDR3 protein is CASSDSNTEAFF. The CDR3 nucleotides are TGTGCCAGCAGTGACAGTAACACTGAAGCTTTCTTT.

This rearrangement joins TRBV5-1 to TRBJ2-1, with 8 bases fitting TRBD2. V was clipped by 4 bases and J by 5 bases; unmatched bases: 5. CDR3 length: 14 residues. CDR1 and CDR2 from the germline V gene are SGHRS and YFSETQ. As DNA, the CDR3 is TGCGCCAGCAGCCCCGGGACTAGTCACAATGAGCAGTTCTTC. It yields the protein CASSPGTSHNEQFF.

Worth noting for this clone: The junction shows a germline mismatch at one end, possibly a read error. The V call is TRBV7-7, the J call TRBJ2-7, with TRBD2 as a possible D gene (6 bases). Germline loops: CDR1 SSHAT, CDR2 FNYEAQ (reference sequence). The CDR3 totals 14 residues. The CDR3 sequence is CASSLGTGVGEQYF. In nucleotides, the CDR3 is TGTGCTAGCAGCTTGGGAACGGGGGTTGGCGAGCAGTACTTC.

The chain links TRBV2 to TRBJ2-5; D unresolved. With 3 bases removed from V and 1 base from J, the gap between germline ends came to 6 bases. The CDR3 runs to 13 residues. Germline-derived CDR1 and CDR2 are SNHLY and FYNNEI. The CDR3 sequence: CASSEPGQETQYF. CDR3 DNA sequence: TGTGCCAGCAGTGAGCCAGGCCAAGAGACCCAGTACTTC.

The V gene is TRBV10-3, the J gene TRBJ1-2; 10 positions match TRBD1. V lost 0 bases and J lost 8; bases outside the gene matches: 9. The CDR3 is made up of 16 amino acids. Germline V lookup: CDR1 ENHRY, CDR2 SYGVKD. The CDR3 DNA follows: TGTGCCATCAGTGAGTCTGGCGGCGGGACAGGGGTAGGCTACACCTTC. This sequence encodes CAISESGGGTGVGYTF.

The chain recombines TRBV7-2 with TRBJ1-1, with D perhaps TRBD1 (5 bases). The germline CDR1 and CDR2 sequences are SGHTA and FQGNSA. The CDR3 has 17 amino acids. Deletions cut 1 base from V and 6 bases from J, with 21 bases between. In nucleotides, the CDR3 is TGTGCCAGCAGCTTAGTATCCCGGGGCGGTTCCGTCCCTGAAGCTTTCTTT. Protein sequence: CASSLVSRGGSVPEAFF.

The J gene is TRBJ2-7, the V gene TRBV5-4, with 11 bases identical to TRBD1. CDR3 length equals 17 residues. Trimming took 3 bases from V and 4 from J; bases not matched to a gene: 12. Germline CDR1 SGHNT, CDR2 YYREEE (reference sequence). CDR3 nucleotides: TGTGCCAGCAGCTCCACGGACAGGGGGCCAAATAATTACGAGCAGTACTTC. Translating gives CASSSTDRGPNNYEQYF. Supplemented by reference TRBV5-4 and TRBJ2-7, the full variable domain reads ETGVTQSPTHLIKTRGQQVTLRCSSQSGHNTVSWYQQALGQGPQFIFQYYREEENGRGNFPPRFSGLQFPNYSSELNVNALELDDSALYLCASSSTDRGPNNYEQYFGPGTRLTVT.

This clone has only one observation. Other DNA sequences in the sample encode the same CDR3. The chain uses TRBV9 and TRBJ2-3; 8 positions match TRBD1. Trimming at V came to 3 bases and at J to 0 bases, leaving 6 bases not matched to a gene. The V gene's germline CDR1 is SGDLS and CDR2 YYNGEE. The CDR3 runs to 16 residues. The CDR3 spells CASSAGTGLSTDTQYF. For the CDR3, the DNA is TGTGCCAGCAGCGCCGGGACAGGATTAAGCACAGATACGCAGTATTTT.

This clone is a singleton in its sample. The V call is TRBV5-4, the J call TRBJ1-6; possibly TRBD1 for D (5 bases). The CDR3 runs to 13 residues. Germline-derived CDR1 and CDR2 are SGHNT and YYREEE (reference sequence). The V gene lost 0 bases and the J gene lost 14 bases, with 12 bases spanning the gap. The CDR3 nucleotides read TGTGCCAGCAGCTTGGACAGGACAATAACCCTCCACTTT. It translates to CASSLDRTITLHF.

This clone has a single count. The chain is built from TRBV6-5 and TRBJ2-5; D is unresolved. The DNA end favors TRBJ2-7, so the J call may be wrong. Germline values: CDR1 MNHEY, CDR2 SVGAGI. This CDR3 contains 14 residues. The CDR3 nucleotides read TGTGCCAGCAGTCCCTCCGCGGACTCCTACGAGCAGTACTTC. Amino acids: CASSPSADSYEQYF.

This chain uses TRBV6-5 with TRBJ2-4; D gene uncertain. Germline-derived CDR1 and CDR2 are MNHEY and SVGAGI. The CDR3 totals 12 residues. Trimming took off 4 bases at V and 8 bases at J, with 9 bases between the two ends. The CDR3 region is CASSSLDHIQYF. The CDR3 DNA reads as TGTGCCAGCAGTTCCCTAGACCACATTCAGTACTTC.

V gene TRBV19 combines with J gene TRBJ2-7; TRBD2 aligns across 9 bases. V was pared by 6 bases and J by 4 bases, with 7 bases of the junction left unmatched. Germline values: CDR1 LNHDA, CDR2 SQIVND (reference sequence). CDR3 length: 14 amino acids. CDR3 residues: CASSPAGGMYEQYF. The CDR3 bases are TGTGCCAGTAGCCCAGCGGGGGGTATGTACGAGCAGTACTTC.

This chain connects TRBV6-5 to TRBJ2-3; the D gene is possibly TRBD2 (6 bases). The CDR3 covers 15 residues. The V end lost 5 bases, the J end lost 2 bases, and 14 bases lay between the germline ends. Germline V gene lookup returns CDR1 MNHEY and CDR2 SVGAGI. This CDR3 reads CASSRMGGPTDTQYF. The CDR3 region has the DNA TGTGCCAGCAGTCGTATGGGGGGACCCACAGATACGCAGTATTTT.

The J gene is TRBJ1-2, the V gene TRBV15; D is perhaps TRBD1 (6 bases). Germline V gives CDR1 LNHNV, CDR2 YYDKDF (reference sequence). The CDR3 loop spans 14 amino acids. Deletions cut 5 bases from V and 2 bases from J, with 12 bases between. The CDR3 is CATSGETGNYGYTF. The CDR3 DNA follows: TGTGCCACCAGCGGCGAAACAGGGAACTATGGCTACACCTTC.

As regards this clone: At the DNA level, this CDR3 is encoded by other sequences in the same sample as well. The chain combines TRBV6-5 with TRBJ2-3, with 11 bases that match TRBD2. The CDR3 loop spans 15 amino acids. CDR1 is MNHEY, CDR2 SVGAGI, per germline. Trimming removed 6 bases from V and 1 base from J; junction bases left unmatched: 3. The CDR3 nucleotides read TGTGCCAGCAGGGGGGGACTAGCGGGCACAGATACGCAGTATTTT. It translates to CASRGGLAGTDTQYF.

This clone was seen a handful of times. The genes are TRBV9 and TRBJ2-1; unclear D gene. V lost 4 bases and J lost 0, with 11 bases in between. This CDR3 is 15 amino acids long. Germline values: CDR1 SGDLS, CDR2 YYNGEE. The CDR3 sequence: CASSPTPNSYNEQFF. The CDR3 DNA reads as TGTGCCAGCAGCCCGACACCCAACTCCTACAATGAGCAGTTCTTC. Supplemented by reference TRBV9 and TRBJ2-1, the full variable domain reads DSGVTQTPKHLITATGQRVTLRCSPRSGDLSVYWYQQSLDQGLQFLIQYYNGEERAKGNILERFSAQQFPDLHSELNLSSLELGDSALYFCASSPTPNSYNEQFFGPGTRLTVL.

The chain links TRBV30 to TRBJ2-7; 7 bases agree with TRBD1. The CDR3 totals 16 residues. Germline lookup yields CDR1 GTSNPN and CDR2 SVGIG (reference sequence). The V segment lost 1 base and the J segment 2 bases; nucleotides outside the gene matches: 11. As DNA, the CDR3 is TGTGCCTGGAGTGAAGACAGGGATACGTTAGCCTACGAGCAGTACTTC. It specifies CAWSEDRDTLAYEQYF.

The chain has TRBV9 and TRBJ2-5, with 9 bases that match TRBD2. The CDR3 has 16 residues. CDR1 is SGDLS and CDR2 is YYNGEE in the germline V gene. V was clipped by 0 bases and J by 0 bases; unmatched bases: 3. CDR3 protein: CASSVESGGYQETQYF. The CDR3 DNA is TGTGCCAGCAGCGTAGAAAGCGGGGGGTACCAAGAGACCCAGTACTTC.

The chain carries TRBV5-1 and TRBJ2-1, with 7 bases lining up with TRBD1. Trimming at V came to 2 bases and at J to 3 bases, leaving 8 bases not matched to a gene. The CDR3 is 16 amino acids. Germline-derived CDR1 and CDR2 are SGHRS and YFSETQ. The CDR3 DNA reads as TGCGCCAGCAGCTTAAGGGGGCCCCCCCTCTACAATGAGCAGTTCTTC. Its protein product is CASSLRGPPLYNEQFF.

This chain joins TRBV13 and TRBJ2-7; D may be TRBD1 (6 bases). V was clipped by 5 bases and J by 5 bases, with 13 bases between them. Germline CDR1 PRHDT, CDR2 FYEKMQ (reference sequence). This CDR3 region has 13 residues. Here the CDR3 reads CASSPDSNDEQYF. In nucleotides, the CDR3 is TGTGCCAGCAGCCCGGACAGCAATGACGAGCAGTACTTC.